This TCR beta chain was identified in a study of blood T cell repertoires in COVID-19. Study-level information: Samples representing acute and convalescent COVID-19 were sourced from the United States, Italy and Spain. PBMCs, B-cell-depleted T cells, or T cells provided the cDNA or gDNA that made up the material.

With 5 bases clipped from V and 15 bases from J, the junction kept 7 bases outside the gene matches. Germline V lookup: CDR1 DFQATT, CDR2 SNEGSKA (reference sequence). The CDR3 consists of 11 residues. TCRdb keeps only in-frame clones here, not all; method: immunoSEQ multiplex PCR. Here the sample spans 120,000 or so clones, more than 75% being singletons. This clone occurred once. This receptor was identified in a human donor in a cohort sampled during active COVID-19. This chain connects TRBV20-1 to TRBJ2-1; 10 positions match TRBD2. Sequencing was performed on peripheral blood. CDR3 sequence reads: CSALSGRLRFF. CDR3 in DNA: TGCAGTGCTCTTAGCGGGAGGCTTCGGTTCTTC.